The 3 T cell receptor beta chains below come from one sample, sequenced in a study of T-cell reconstitution after alpha-beta-depleted transplantation in children listed by TCRdb under 2016. Library preparation used PCR. Sequenced using an Illumina HiSeq 2500. Molecular barcoding was employed in the preparation of TCR libraries, with unique molecular identifiers being used to normalize TCRbeta repertoire quantification. TCRdb cleaned the public reads at Q25 with fastp, built clones with MiXCR and kept in-frame beta chains. Each record represents a unique CDR3 protein, reported with the most common genes and DNA among its rows. The table for this sample lists 450,000 to 550,000 distinct CDR3 sequences; roughly 11% of them were counted only once. Clones ranked in the top ten supply about 15% of the sample. Interpreted using the paper, the treatment or condition label stands for: allogeneic hematopoietic cell transplantation with graft depleted of TCRalphabeta T cells and CD19 B cells.

Source: PBMCs, mostly from graft donor cells, taken 180 days after TCRalphabeta/CD19-depleted stem cell transplant. The receptors derive from a female patient between 2 and 15 years old who had a stem cell transplant for aplastic anemia, so the T cells may come from the graft donor.

The CDR3 loop reads CASSPYGQALSGNTIYF. Here the CDR3 DNA reads TGTGCCAGCTCACCCTACGGACAGGCCCTCTCTGGAAACACCATATATTTT. The chain uses TRBV18 and TRBJ1-3, with 7 bases lining up with TRBD1. The V segment lost 3 bases and the J segment 0 bases; nucleotides outside the gene matches: 8. From germline, CDR1 is KGHSH and CDR2 LQKENI. CDR3 size: 17 residues.

This clonotype was seen a handful of times. The rearrangement links TRBV28 to TRBJ1-2, with 9 bases aligning to TRBD1. Germline V gives CDR1 MDHEN, CDR2 SYDVKM. This CDR3 has 17 amino acids. J lost 0 bases, V lost 4 bases, and 9 bases had no gene match. The CDR3 is CASSYPGQGPSNYGYTF. DNA of the CDR3: TGTGCCAGCAGTTACCCGGGACAGGGACCTTCTAACTATGGCTACACCTTC.

This clonotype was observed many times. The chain employs TRBV5-1 and TRBJ2-3, with D uncertain. The CDR3 has 12 amino acids. The ends were cut back, 0 bases at V and 6 bases at J, with 5 bases in the middle. Germline CDR1 reads SGHRS; CDR2 reads YFSETQ. The CDR3 protein is CASSLGRDTQYF. The CDR3 nucleotides are TGCGCCAGCAGCTTGGGGCGGGATACGCAGTATTTT.